This TCR beta chain was profiled in a study of cytomegalovirus exposure and HLA in healthy donors. Study-wide context: Samples from HLA-typed donors yielded 65 million to 85 million unique TCRs in an early data release.

Every donor was a healthy person donating bone marrow. This CDR3 region has 14 residues. Trimming removed 4 bases from V and 7 bases from J, with 16 bases in between. CDR1 is MGHRA, CDR2 YSYEKL, per germline. The PCR was carried out with 60 Vbeta primers and 13 Jbeta primers. The table came from immunoSEQ multiplex PCR; TCRdb's copy has only in-frame clones and leaves some out. The top ten clones hold approximately 2.7% of a sample with some 160,000 clones, around 84% of them seen once. On this clone itself: Its matching antigen is unknown.

Study-level results: Across HLA loci, a later analysis found differing TCR association rates, with DRB1 most and HLA-C fewest. A later analysis showed that HLA-associated TCR beta chains had undergone more clonal expansion than equally common others.

The sequence was obtained from a boy aged 2-9 years in good health and CMV-seronegative. Sequences were obtained from PBMCs. The chain recombines TRBV4-1 with TRBJ1-1; maybe TRBD1 (6 bases). The CDR3 loop is CASSPQGSHGEAFF. The CDR3 DNA follows: TGCGCCAGCAGCCCCCAGGGGAGTCATGGTGAAGCTTTCTTT.